Sequencing of this T cell receptor beta chain was carried out in a study of blood T cell repertoires in COVID-19. Looking at the study overall: The cDNA or gDNA used as material had been derived from T cells, B-cell-depleted T cells, or PBMCs.

Trimming took 5 bases from V and 1 from J, leaving 14 bases between them. The germline V gene has CDR1 SQVTM and CDR2 ANQGSEA. This CDR3 contains 14 residues. The repertoire was sequenced with immunoSEQ multiplex PCR; TCRdb's copy has only in-frame clones and lacks some. Of under 300,000 clones listed, roughly nine tenths were seen once; the top ten hold 1.2%. This sequence originates from a human donor in a cohort exposed to, infected with or recovered from COVID-19 (not recorded which). The donor label of this sample is uncertain. The sequenced sample was PBMCs or T cells enriched from blood (not recorded which). The chain combines TRBV29-1 with TRBJ1-1; TRBD1 might be the D (6 bases). CDR3 residues: CSVLGGGRNTEAFF. The CDR3 DNA sequence: TGCAGCGTTCTTGGGGGCGGTCGGAACACTGAAGCTTTCTTT.